This T cell receptor beta chain was recorded in a study of blood T cell repertoires in COVID-19. Assay used: immunoSEQ multiplex PCR; TCRdb lists only in-frame clones, some missing. The data contain 90,000 to 130,000 clones, about 79% of them singletons. The CDR3 extends over 15 amino acids. Per the germline V gene, CDR1 is SGHDN and CDR2 is FVKESK. V shed 5 bases, J shed 6 bases, and the junction held 9 bases outside the gene matches. This clone was detected a few times. The sequenced sample was peripheral blood. V and J are TRBV14 and TRBJ1-4, with TRBD1 matching over 7 bases. The receptor was isolated from a woman older than 75 with active or convalescent COVID-19. CDR3 amino acids: CASSKLGQGDEKLFF. CDR3 DNA: TGTGCCAGCAGCAAACTGGGCCAGGGGGATGAAAAACTGTTTTTT.